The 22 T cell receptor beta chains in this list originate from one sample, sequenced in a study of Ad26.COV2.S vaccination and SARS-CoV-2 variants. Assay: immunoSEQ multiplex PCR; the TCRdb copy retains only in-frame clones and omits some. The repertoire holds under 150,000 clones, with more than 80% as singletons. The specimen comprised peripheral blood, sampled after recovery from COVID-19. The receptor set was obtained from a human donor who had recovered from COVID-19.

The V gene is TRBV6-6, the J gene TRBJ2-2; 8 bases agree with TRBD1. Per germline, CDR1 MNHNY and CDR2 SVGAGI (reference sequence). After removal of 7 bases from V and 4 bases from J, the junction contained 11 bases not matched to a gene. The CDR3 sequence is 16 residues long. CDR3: CASIVQGARGTGELFF. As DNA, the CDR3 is TGTGCCAGCATAGTTCAGGGGGCGCGGGGCACCGGGGAGCTGTTTTTT.

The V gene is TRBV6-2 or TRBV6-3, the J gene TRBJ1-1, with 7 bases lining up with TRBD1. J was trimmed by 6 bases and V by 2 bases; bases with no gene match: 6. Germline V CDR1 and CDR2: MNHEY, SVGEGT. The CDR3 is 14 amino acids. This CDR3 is CASSYTRQGSEAFF. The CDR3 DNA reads TGTGCCAGCAGTTACACCAGACAGGGATCTGAAGCTTTCTTT.

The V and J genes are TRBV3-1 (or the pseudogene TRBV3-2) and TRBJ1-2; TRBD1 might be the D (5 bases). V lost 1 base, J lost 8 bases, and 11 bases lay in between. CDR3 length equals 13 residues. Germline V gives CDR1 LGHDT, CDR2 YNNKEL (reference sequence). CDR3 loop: CASSQGRERGYTF. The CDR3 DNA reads TGTGCCAGCAGCCAAGGCAGGGAGCGGGGCTACACCTTC.

The CDR3 protein is CASRISRGYQPQHF. CDR3 nucleotide sequence: TGTGCCAGCAGAATCTCCAGGGGGTATCAGCCCCAGCATTTT. The chain recombines TRBV7-2 with TRBJ1-5; 7 bases fit TRBD1. Germline V CDR1 and CDR2: SGHTA, FQGNSA. V gave up 6 bases and J gave up 5 bases; unmatched junction bases: 7. The CDR3 runs to 14 residues.

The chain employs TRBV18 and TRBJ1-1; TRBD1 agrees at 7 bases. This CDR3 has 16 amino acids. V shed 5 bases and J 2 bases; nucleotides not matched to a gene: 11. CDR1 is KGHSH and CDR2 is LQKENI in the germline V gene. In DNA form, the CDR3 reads TGTGCCAGCTCAAAGGGACAGACAACGACAAACACTGAAGCTTTCTTT. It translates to CASSKGQTTTNTEAFF.

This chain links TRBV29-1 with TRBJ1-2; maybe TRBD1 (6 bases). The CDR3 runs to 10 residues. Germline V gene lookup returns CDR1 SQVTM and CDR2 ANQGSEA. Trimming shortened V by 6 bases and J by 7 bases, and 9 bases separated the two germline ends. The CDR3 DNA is TGCAGCGTGAACAGGGCTGGCTACACCTTC. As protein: CSVNRAGYTF.

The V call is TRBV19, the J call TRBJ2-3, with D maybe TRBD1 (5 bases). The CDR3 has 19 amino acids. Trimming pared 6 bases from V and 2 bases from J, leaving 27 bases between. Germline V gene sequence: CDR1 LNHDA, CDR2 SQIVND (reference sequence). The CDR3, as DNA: TGTGCCAGTAGACCGAACCCCCCTTTGACAGTTTCTACCACAGATACGCAGTATTTT. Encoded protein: CASRPNPPLTVSTTDTQYF. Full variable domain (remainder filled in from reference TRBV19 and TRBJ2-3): DGGITQSPKYLFRKEGQNVTLSCEQNLNHDAMYWYRQDPGQGLRLIYYSQIVNDFQKGDIAEGYSVSREKKESFPLTVTSAQKNPTAFYLCASRPNPPLTVSTTDTQYFGPGTRLTVL.

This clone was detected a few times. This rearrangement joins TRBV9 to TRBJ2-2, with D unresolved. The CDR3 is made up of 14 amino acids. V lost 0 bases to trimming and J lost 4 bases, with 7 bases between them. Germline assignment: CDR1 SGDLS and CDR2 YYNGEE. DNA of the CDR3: TGTGCCAGCAGCGTAGCCGGGTCCACCGGGGAGCTGTTTTTT. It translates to CASSVAGSTGELFF.

The CDR3 DNA is TGCGCCAGCAGCCCAGGTCAAGGGACCTACGAGCAGTACTTC. Translated, it gives CASSPGQGTYEQYF. The chain carries TRBV4-3 and TRBJ2-7; D remains ambiguous. Germline V gene sequence: CDR1 LGHNA, CDR2 YSLEER. The CDR3 covers 14 residues. Trimming pared 4 bases from V and 2 bases from J, leaving 12 bases between.

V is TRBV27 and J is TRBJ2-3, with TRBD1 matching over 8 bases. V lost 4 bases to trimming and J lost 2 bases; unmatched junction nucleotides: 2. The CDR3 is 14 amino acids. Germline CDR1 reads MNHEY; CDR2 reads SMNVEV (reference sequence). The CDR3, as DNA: TGTGCCAGCAGTTCGGACAGGGTCACAGATACGCAGTATTTT. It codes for CASSSDRVTDTQYF.

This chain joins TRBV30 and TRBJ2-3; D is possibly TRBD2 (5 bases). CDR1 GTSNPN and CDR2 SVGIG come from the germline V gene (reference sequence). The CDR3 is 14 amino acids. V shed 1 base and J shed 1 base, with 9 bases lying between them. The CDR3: CAWSEAGGTDTQYF. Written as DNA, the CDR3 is TGTGCCTGGAGTGAAGCCGGGGGCACAGATACGCAGTATTTT.

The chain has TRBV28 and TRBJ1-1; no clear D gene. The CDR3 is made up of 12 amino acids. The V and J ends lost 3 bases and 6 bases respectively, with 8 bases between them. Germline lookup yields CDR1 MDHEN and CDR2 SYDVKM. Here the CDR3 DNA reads TGTGCCAGCAGTTTTCGACAACCTGAAGCTTTCTTT. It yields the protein CASSFRQPEAFF.

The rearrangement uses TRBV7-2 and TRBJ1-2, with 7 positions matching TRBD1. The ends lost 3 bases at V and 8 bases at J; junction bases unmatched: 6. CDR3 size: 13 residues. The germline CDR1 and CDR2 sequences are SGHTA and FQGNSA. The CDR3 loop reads CASSLKGAPGYTF. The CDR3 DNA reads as TGTGCCAGCAGCTTGAAGGGGGCACCGGGCTACACCTTC.

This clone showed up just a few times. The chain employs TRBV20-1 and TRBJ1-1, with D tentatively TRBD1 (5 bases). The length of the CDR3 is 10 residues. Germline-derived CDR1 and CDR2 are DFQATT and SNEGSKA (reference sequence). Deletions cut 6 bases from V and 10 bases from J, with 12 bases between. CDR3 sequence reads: CSADGGLAFF. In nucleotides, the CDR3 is TGCAGTGCCGACGGGGGGTTAGCTTTCTTT.

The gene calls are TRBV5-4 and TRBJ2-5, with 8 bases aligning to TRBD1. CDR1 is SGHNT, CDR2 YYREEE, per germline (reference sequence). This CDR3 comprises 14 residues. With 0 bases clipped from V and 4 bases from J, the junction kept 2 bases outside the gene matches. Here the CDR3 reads CASSLGTGIETQYF. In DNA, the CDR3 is TGTGCCAGCAGCTTGGGGACAGGGATAGAGACCCAGTACTTC.

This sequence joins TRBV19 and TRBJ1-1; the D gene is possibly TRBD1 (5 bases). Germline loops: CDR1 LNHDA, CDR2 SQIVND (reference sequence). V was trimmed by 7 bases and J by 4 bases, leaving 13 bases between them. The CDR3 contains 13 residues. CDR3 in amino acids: CASIELGGTEAFF. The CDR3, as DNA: TGTGCCAGTATTGAACTCGGGGGCACTGAAGCTTTCTTT.

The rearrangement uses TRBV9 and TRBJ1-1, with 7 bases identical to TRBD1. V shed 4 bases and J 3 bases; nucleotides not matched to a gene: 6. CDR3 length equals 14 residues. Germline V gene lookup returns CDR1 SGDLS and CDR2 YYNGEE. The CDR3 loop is CASSPGGGDTEAFF. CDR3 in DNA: TGTGCCAGCAGCCCAGGGGGAGGGGACACTGAAGCTTTCTTT.

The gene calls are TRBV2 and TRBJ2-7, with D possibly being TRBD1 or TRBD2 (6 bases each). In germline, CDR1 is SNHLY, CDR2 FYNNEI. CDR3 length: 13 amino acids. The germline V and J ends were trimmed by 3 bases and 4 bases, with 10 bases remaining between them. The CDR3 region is CASSDGGHYEQYF. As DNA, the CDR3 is TGTGCCAGCAGTGATGGGGGGCATTACGAGCAGTACTTC.

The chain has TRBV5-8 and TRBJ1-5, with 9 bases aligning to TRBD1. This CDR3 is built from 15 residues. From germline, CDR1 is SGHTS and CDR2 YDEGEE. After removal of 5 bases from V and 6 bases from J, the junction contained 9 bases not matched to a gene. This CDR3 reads CASRGQGLPSQPQHF. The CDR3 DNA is TGTGCCAGCAGGGGACAGGGTCTTCCCTCTCAGCCCCAGCATTTT. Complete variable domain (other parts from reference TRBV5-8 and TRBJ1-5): EAGVTQSPTHLIKTRGQQATLRCSPISGHTSVYWYQQALGLGLQFLLWYDEGEERNRGNFPPRFSGRQFPNYSSELNVNALELEDSALYLCASRGQGLPSQPQHFGDGTRLSIL.

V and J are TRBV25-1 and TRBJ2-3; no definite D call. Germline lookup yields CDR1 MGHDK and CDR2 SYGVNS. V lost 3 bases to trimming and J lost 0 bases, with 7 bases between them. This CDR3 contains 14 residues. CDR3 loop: CASSEGLSTDTQYF. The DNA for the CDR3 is TGTGCCAGCAGTGAGGGCCTAAGCACAGATACGCAGTATTTT.

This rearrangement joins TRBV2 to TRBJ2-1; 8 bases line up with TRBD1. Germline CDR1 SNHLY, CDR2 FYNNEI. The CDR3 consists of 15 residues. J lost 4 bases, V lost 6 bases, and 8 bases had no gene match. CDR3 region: CASRVQGGPYNEQFF. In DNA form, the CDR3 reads TGTGCCAGCAGAGTACAGGGGGGCCCTTACAATGAGCAGTTCTTC.

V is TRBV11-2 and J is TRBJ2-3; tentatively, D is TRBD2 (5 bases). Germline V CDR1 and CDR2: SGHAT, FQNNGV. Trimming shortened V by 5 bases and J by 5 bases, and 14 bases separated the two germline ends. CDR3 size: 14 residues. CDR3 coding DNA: TGTGCCAGCAGCGAAAATACCGAGGGAGATACGCAGTATTTT. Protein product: CASSENTEGDTQYF.